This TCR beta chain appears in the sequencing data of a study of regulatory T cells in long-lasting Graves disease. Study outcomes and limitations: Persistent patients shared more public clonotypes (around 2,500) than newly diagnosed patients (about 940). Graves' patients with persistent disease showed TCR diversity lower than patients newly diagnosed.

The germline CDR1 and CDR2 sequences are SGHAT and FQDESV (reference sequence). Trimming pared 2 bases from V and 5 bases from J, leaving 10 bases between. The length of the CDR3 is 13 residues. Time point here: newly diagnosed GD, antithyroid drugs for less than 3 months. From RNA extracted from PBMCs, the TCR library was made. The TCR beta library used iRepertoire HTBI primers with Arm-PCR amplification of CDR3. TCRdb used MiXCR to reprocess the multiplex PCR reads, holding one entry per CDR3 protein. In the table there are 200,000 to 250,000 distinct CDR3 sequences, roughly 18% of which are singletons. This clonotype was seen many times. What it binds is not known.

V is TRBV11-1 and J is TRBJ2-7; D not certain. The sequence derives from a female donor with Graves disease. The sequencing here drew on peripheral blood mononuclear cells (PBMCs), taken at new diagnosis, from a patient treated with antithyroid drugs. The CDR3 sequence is CASSLSRLDEQYF. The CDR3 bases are TGTGCCAGCAGCTTATCCCGGCTGGACGAGCAGTACTTC.